This T cell receptor beta chain was documented in a study of synovial regulatory T cells in juvenile arthritis. Notes on the study in general: Inflammation-associated Treg cells in blood had less TCR diversity than the remaining blood Treg cells. Synovial Tregs shared more CDR3 sequences with iaTregs than other blood Tregs.

Libraries were prepared by immunoSEQ multiplex PCR; TCRdb keeps only in-frame clonotypes and omits some of them. This sample's clone table lists 9,900 or so clones. The CDR3 extends over 13 amino acids. DNA was not recorded. From germline, CDR1 is MDHEN and CDR2 SYDVKM. Comment on this clone: Antigen: not known.

Input material: Treg cells from blood. Subset given: remaining (HLA-DR-negative) circulating blood Treg cells. The source is a donor younger than 30 with juvenile idiopathic arthritis. The gene calls are TRBV28 and TRBJ1-4; the D call of TRBD1 rests on TCRdb alone, since no DNA is present to check it. CDR3 residues: CASTLGALEKLFF.